This T cell receptor (beta chain) is drawn from a study of cytomegalovirus exposure and HLA in healthy donors. General study results and limits: Several V segments, TRBV6-2 and TRBV6-3 among them, could not be told apart and were dropped. Analysis was performed later, and it showed HLA-associated TCR beta chains to be more clonally expanded than equally common others. Highest at DRB1 and lowest at HLA-C, TCR association rates differed among HLA loci in a later analysis. Most TCR beta V segments were productive about 90% or about 30% of the time in an earlier analysis.

Details on this clone: Its target is unknown.

PCR amplification relied on 60 Vbeta primers (plus 13 Jbeta primers). Libraries were prepared by immunoSEQ multiplex PCR; TCRdb keeps only in-frame clonotypes and omits some of them. The table includes around 180,000 clones, roughly three quarters detected once. Germline V lookup: CDR1 MNHNS, CDR2 SASEGT. J was trimmed by 10 bases and V by 1 base; bases with no gene match: 5. This CDR3 is 15 amino acids long. The chain employs TRBV6-1 and TRBJ1-6; TRBD1 agrees at 9 bases. The TCR comes from a woman aged 45-59 years in good health and CMV-seropositive. Sequenced: PBMCs. CDR3 protein: CASSEEGTGYSPLHF. CDR3 bases: TGTGCCAGCAGTGAAGAGGGGACAGGGTACTCACCCCTCCACTTT.